This T cell receptor (beta chain) was sequenced in a study of T cells in Graves' hyperthyroidism and ophthalmopathy. This clonotype has more than one count but fewer than ten. Its antigen is undetermined. The V gene's germline CDR1 is SGHAT and CDR2 FQNNGV. With V trimmed by 3 bases and J by 2 bases, 9 bases remained unmatched. This CDR3 comprises 17 residues. Researchers amplified the TCR beta CDR3 regions from RNA transcripts. Researchers ran a first-round RT-PCR on the TCR CDR3 using the HTBI primer set. TCRdb redid the calling of the multiplex PCR reads with MiXCR, one entry per CDR3 protein. The data show around 570,000 distinct CDR3 sequences, 15% to 20% seen once. Study-wide results and caveats: The blood repertoire included most of the expanded thyroid clonotypes above 0.001. Through a model of 13 V-J features, ophthalmopathy was separated from stable hyperthyroidism.

Sequencing was performed on blood. This TCR came from a man in his forties or fifties with Graves' ophthalmopathy. The chain employs TRBV11-2 and TRBJ2-2, with TRBD2 identical over 7 bases. The CDR3 here is CASSFPREEPNTGELFF. CDR3 sequence (DNA): TGTGCCAGCAGCTTTCCCCGGGAGGAGCCAAACACCGGGGAGCTGTTTTTT.